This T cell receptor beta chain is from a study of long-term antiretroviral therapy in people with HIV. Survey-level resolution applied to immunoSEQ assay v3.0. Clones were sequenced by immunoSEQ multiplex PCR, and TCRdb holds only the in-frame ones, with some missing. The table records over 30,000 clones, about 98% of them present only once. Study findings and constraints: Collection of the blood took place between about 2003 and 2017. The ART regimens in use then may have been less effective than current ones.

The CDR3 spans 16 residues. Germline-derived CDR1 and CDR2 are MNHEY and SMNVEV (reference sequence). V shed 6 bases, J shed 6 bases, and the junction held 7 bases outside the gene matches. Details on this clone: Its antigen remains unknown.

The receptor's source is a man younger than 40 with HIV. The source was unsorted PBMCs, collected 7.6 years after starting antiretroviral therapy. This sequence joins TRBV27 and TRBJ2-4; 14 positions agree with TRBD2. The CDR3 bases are TGTGCCAGCAGCGCATTCGGGACTAGCGGGGGAAACATTCAGTACTTC. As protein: CASSAFGTSGGNIQYF.